Described below is a single T cell receptor (beta chain) sequence and its context. Its cognate antigen is unknown. This record belongs to a study of vaccination effects on CD4 cells after COVID-19. Using viral peptide pools, the ViraFEST assay grew out antigen-specific CD4+ T cells prior to sequencing. At the end of more than 8 days of culture, CD4+ T cells were isolated. Vaccine recipients lacked prior SARS-CoV-2 infection and had negative nucleocapsid antibodies. The repertoire was sequenced with immunoSEQ multiplex PCR; TCRdb's copy has only in-frame clones and lacks some. The sample yields about 41,000 clones, 70% to 85% seen once. V shed 3 bases and J shed 6 bases, with 15 bases lying between them. The CDR3 extends over 15 amino acids. Germline V gene data show CDR1 as KGHSH and CDR2 as LQKENI.

The chain couples TRBV18 to TRBJ2-1; D is undetermined. The origin of this receptor is a human donor who received a COVID-19 vaccine. The starting material was CD4+ T cells from PBMCs cultured with HCoV-NL63 spike peptides, obtained before COVID-19 vaccination. CDR3 DNA sequence: TGTGCCAGCTCACCCGAACCTATGAGAGGCAATGAGCAGTTCTTC. Translated: CASSPEPMRGNEQFF.